These 15 T cell receptor beta chains came from one sample sequenced in a study of vaccination and CD4 T cells after COVID-19. Their antigens remain unidentified. Treatment: approximately 10-day PBMC culture with coronavirus spike peptide pools or control peptides (ViraFEST assay). Sequence data for DNA of cultured CD4+ T cells were generated by the Oncomine TCR Beta short-read assay. TCRdb analysed the PCR reads with MiXCR anew, one entry per CDR3 protein. The repertoire consists of thousands of distinct CDR3 sequences, with about 40% occurring once and the leading ten covering about 33%. Sample: CD4+ T cells from blood, cultured in vitro. These receptors originate from a human donor who had recovered from COVID-19.

This chain links TRBV18 with TRBJ2-7; the D gene is possibly TRBD2 (6 bases). The V gene lost 3 bases and the J gene lost 2 bases, with 14 bases spanning the gap. CDR1 is KGHSH, CDR2 LQKENI, per germline. The CDR3 spans 15 residues. This chain's CDR3 is CASSPLTGLTYEQYF. Written as DNA, the CDR3 is TGTGCCAGCTCACCGCTTACGGGACTGACCTACGAGCAGTACTTC.

V is TRBV12-3 or TRBV12-4 and J is TRBJ1-4, with D possibly TRBD1 on 6 matching bases. This CDR3 has 13 residues. V dropped 5 bases and J dropped 12 bases, with 16 bases sitting between them. The CDR3 coding sequence is TGTGCCAGCAGTCCCCTCCTAGAGGGGGAACTGTTTTTT. It specifies CASSPLLEGELFF.

V is TRBV5-1 and J is TRBJ1-1; 9 bases match TRBD1. In germline, CDR1 is SGHRS, CDR2 YFSETQ. Trimming removed 5 bases from V and 1 base from J; junction bases left unmatched: 3. This CDR3 comprises 14 residues. The CDR3 nucleotides read TGCGCCAGCAGTCTGACAGGGGGGAACACTGAAGCTTTCTTT. The encoded protein is CASSLTGGNTEAFF.

The CDR3 coding sequence is TGCAGCGTTGCGGTCGAGGGACAGGGCTATGGCTACACCTTC. Translation: CSVAVEGQGYGYTF. The rearrangement joins TRBV29-1 to TRBJ1-2; 9 nucleotides agree with TRBD1. Looked up from germline, CDR1 is SQVTM and CDR2 is ANQGSEA. This CDR3 has 14 residues. V trimming: 4 bases; J trimming: 4 bases; junction bases outside the gene matches: 7.

The sample holds a few counts of this clonotype. The rearrangement links TRBV6-1 to TRBJ1-2, with D possibly TRBD1 on 6 matching bases. The CDR3 is 13 amino acids. Germline values: CDR1 MNHNS, CDR2 SASEGT. Trimming cost V 10 bases and J 6 bases, with 18 bases left between them. The CDR3: CATLRGGTHGYTF. DNA of the CDR3: TGTGCCACCCTACGGGGGGGCACTCATGGCTACACCTTC.

This clonotype was counted only a few times. J is TRBJ1-5 and V is TRBV20-1; 10 bases agree with TRBD1. V dropped 3 bases and J dropped 2; count of bases not matched to a gene: 4. The germline CDR1 and CDR2 sequences are DFQATT and SNEGSKA (reference sequence). There are 15 residues in the CDR3. The CDR3 bases are TGCAGTGCTAGGACCGGGACAGGGGGCAATCAGCCCCAGCATTTT. Its translation: CSARTGTGGNQPQHF.

There are a few counts of this clonotype. The V gene is TRBV20-1, the J gene TRBJ2-5; the match to TRBD2 covers 14 bases. The V gene end was trimmed by 5 bases and the J gene end by 0 bases; junction bases not matched to a gene: 8. The germline V gene has CDR1 DFQATT and CDR2 SNEGSKA (reference sequence). The CDR3 sequence is 17 residues long. CDR3 nucleotide sequence: TGCAGTGCTGGGCCGCCGGGACTAGCGGGAGACCAAGAGACCCAGTACTTC. This sequence encodes CSAGPPGLAGDQETQYF.

Notes on this clonotype: The final CDR3 position lacks the conserved phenylalanine or tryptophan, pointing to a likely read error. The J gene is TRBJ2-7, the V gene TRBV3-1, with 7 bases fitting TRBD2. In germline, CDR1 is LGHDT, CDR2 YNNKEL (reference sequence). V lost 1 base to trimming and J lost 1 base; unmatched junction nucleotides: 1. The CDR3 has 14 amino acids. The CDR3 sequence: CASSQGAGSYEQYL. The CDR3 DNA reads as TGTGCCAGCAGCCAAGGAGCGGGGTCCTACGAGCAGTACCTC.

This clonotype is medium-sized (0.01 to 0.1%) within its sample. This chain joins TRBV5-4 and TRBJ2-7; D is perhaps TRBD2 (5 bases). The germline V gene has CDR1 SGHNT and CDR2 YYREEE (reference sequence). CDR3 length: 13 amino acids. The V end lost 2 bases, the J end lost 3 bases, and 9 bases lay between the germline ends. The CDR3 sequence: CASSFRENYEQYF. DNA for the CDR3: TGTGCCAGCAGCTTCCGGGAAAACTACGAGCAGTACTTC.

The chain links TRBV6-1 to TRBJ1-3; TRBD1 is a possible D gene (6 bases). The CDR3 is made up of 13 amino acids. V was clipped by 7 bases and J by 4 bases, with 11 bases between them. Germline V gene sequence: CDR1 MNHNS, CDR2 SASEGT. DNA for the CDR3: TGTGCCAGCAACCAGGGGATCGGAAACACCATATATTTT. As protein: CASNQGIGNTIYF.

V is TRBV7-9 and J is TRBJ1-1; D not certain. The germline V gene encodes CDR1 SEHNR and CDR2 FQNEAQ (reference sequence). V was shortened by 1 base and J by 0 bases, with 3 bases between the two germline ends. The length of the CDR3 is 13 residues. CDR3 residues: CASSLEMNTEAFF. The CDR3 DNA sequence: TGTGCCAGCAGCTTAGAAATGAACACTGAAGCTTTCTTT. Full variable domain (outside the CDR3, taken from reference TRBV7-9 and TRBJ1-1): DTGVSQNPRHKITKRGQNVTFRCDPISEHNRLYWYRQTLGQGPEFLTYFQNEAQLEKSRLLSDRFSAERPKGSFSTLEIQRTEQGDSAMYLCASSLEMNTEAFFGQGTRLTVV.

This clonotype was detected only a few times. The chain uses TRBV6-1 and TRBJ2-5, with D perhaps TRBD2 (7 bases). The germline V gene encodes CDR1 MNHNS and CDR2 SASEGT. V shed 8 bases and J shed 5 bases, with 15 bases lying between them. The CDR3 is 13 amino acids. CDR3 amino acids: CASRRGGGETQYF. The CDR3 DNA reads as TGTGCCAGCCGAAGAGGGGGAGGGGAGACCCAGTACTTC.

The CDR3 loop reads CASSLRPLAVVEQFF. The CDR3 coding sequence is TGTGCCAGCAGCTTAAGACCACTAGCGGTCGTGGAGCAGTTCTTC. This chain uses TRBV7-3 with TRBJ2-1; 8 nucleotides align to TRBD2. Germline-derived CDR1 and CDR2 are SGHTA and FQGTGA. Losses at the gene ends were 1 base for V and 10 bases for J; bases not matched to a gene: 9. This CDR3 region has 15 residues.

By share, this clonotype counts as medium-sized. The gene calls are TRBV9 and TRBJ2-2, with TRBD1 identical over 8 bases. The CDR3 runs 16 residues. Germline CDR1 SGDLS, CDR2 YYNGEE. After removal of 4 bases from V and 0 bases from J, the junction contained 5 bases not matched to a gene. CDR3 in DNA: TGTGCCAGCAGCCCCAGGGGGCGGGCGAACACCGGGGAGCTGTTTTTT. Residues: CASSPRGRANTGELFF.

The chain employs TRBV12-3 or TRBV12-4 and TRBJ1-5, with D perhaps matching TRBD1 (5 bases). Trimming removed 5 bases at V and 3 bases at J, with 11 bases between. The CDR3 is 14 residues long. The CDR3 sequence: CASSPRGANQPQHF. The CDR3 DNA sequence: TGTGCCAGCAGTCCCAGAGGGGCCAATCAGCCCCAGCATTTT.